Presented here are 27 T cell receptor beta chains from one specimen sequenced in a study of CD8 T cells in ankylosing spondylitis. TCRdb fed the 5' RACE reads into MiXCR, producing one record per CDR3 protein. The profile covers about 200,000 distinct CDR3 sequences, with over 10% appearing a single time and 16% taken by the ten largest. Sequencing was performed on blood, either unsorted or a sorted T cell fraction (not recorded which). The receptor source for this set is a male donor with ankylosing spondylitis or in good health (not recorded which).

This clonotype was counted once. This chain connects TRBV19 to TRBJ2-2; D gene uncertain. The CDR3 runs to 15 residues. Germline CDR1 LNHDA, CDR2 SQIVND (reference sequence). V was pared by 5 bases and J by 0 bases, with 10 bases between. This CDR3 is CASSDSGSNTGELFF. CDR3 nucleotide sequence: TGTGCCAGTAGTGATTCAGGCTCGAACACCGGGGAGCTGTTTTTT.

This sequence joins TRBV7-6 and TRBJ2-5; no clear D gene. Germline loops: CDR1 SGHVS, CDR2 FNYEAQ. The V and J ends lost 7 bases and 0 bases respectively, with 15 bases between them. The CDR3 has 15 amino acids. The DNA of the CDR3 is TGTGCCAGCAACTCCCTACACCAAAACCAAGAGACCCAGTACTTC. Translated, it gives CASNSLHQNQETQYF.

This clonotype has a count of ten or more. The V gene is TRBV5-1, the J gene TRBJ1-3; no clear D gene. Per the germline V gene, CDR1 is SGHRS and CDR2 is YFSETQ. V was cut by 0 bases and J by 4 bases, with 8 bases left in between. This CDR3 has 14 residues. CDR3 in DNA: TGCGCCAGCAGCTTGGACCCGGTCGGAAACACCATATATTTT. Protein: CASSLDPVGNTIYF.

In DNA form, the CDR3 reads TGTGCCAGCAGTCCCTACCTCACAGATACGCAGTATTTT. Translation gives CASSPYLTDTQYF. The chain has TRBV27 and TRBJ2-3; no reliable D call. Trimming removed 5 bases at V and 2 bases at J, with 8 bases between. The CDR3 is 13 amino acids. Per germline, CDR1 MNHEY and CDR2 SMNVEV (reference sequence).

This clonotype was found many times. The chain joins TRBV12-3 or TRBV12-4 to TRBJ2-1; D is undetermined. The CDR3 consists of 13 residues. V was cut by 5 bases and J by 4 bases, with 9 bases left in between. DNA for the CDR3: TGTGCCAGCAGTCTTATTAATTACAATGAGCAGTTCTTC. Protein sequence: CASSLINYNEQFF.

The chain recombines TRBV4-1 with TRBJ2-7; D ambiguous. Germline assignment: CDR1 MGHRA and CDR2 YSYEKL. The CDR3 totals 14 residues. V lost 1 base and J lost 4, with 11 bases in between. The CDR3 nucleotides are TGCGCCAGCAGCCAAGGTTTAAGGGTATACGAGCAGTACTTC. It is translated as CASSQGLRVYEQYF.

V usage is TRBV7-9 and J usage is TRBJ1-1; 8 nucleotides align to TRBD1. The CDR3 contains 16 residues. Germline V CDR1 and CDR2: SEHNR, FQNEAQ (reference sequence). J gave up 4 bases and V 3 bases, and 10 bases lay outside the gene matches. The CDR3 protein is CASSFYSGGGSTEAFF. The CDR3 region has the DNA TGTGCCAGCAGCTTCTATTCAGGGGGCGGGAGCACTGAAGCTTTCTTT.

This clonotype came up a few times. This chain links TRBV7-2 with TRBJ1-1; D is ambiguous. V gave up 7 bases and J gave up 5 bases, with 11 bases separating them. The CDR3 runs 12 residues. Germline CDR1 SGHTA, CDR2 FQGNSA. CDR3 sequence (DNA): TGTGCCAGCACTCTTATGGGTACTGAAGCTTTCTTT. Its translation is CASTLMGTEAFF.

V and J are TRBV27 and TRBJ2-3; TRBD2 is a possible D gene (6 bases). Germline loops: CDR1 MNHEY, CDR2 SMNVEV (reference sequence). The CDR3 length is 16 residues. Trimming removed 1 base at V and 0 bases at J, with 11 bases between. CDR3 DNA sequence: TGTGCCAGCAGTTTATATGCGGGGCAGAGCACAGATACGCAGTATTTT. As protein: CASSLYAGQSTDTQYF.

The chain has TRBV19 and TRBJ2-7, with D hard to call. Trimming pared 1 base from V and 1 base from J, leaving 8 bases between. The CDR3 has 14 residues. Germline loops: CDR1 LNHDA, CDR2 SQIVND (reference sequence). The CDR3 DNA reads TGTGCCAGTAGTATAGGAGGAGCTTCCTACGAGCAGTACTTC. Its translation: CASSIGGASYEQYF.

This clonotype has a handful of counts. This chain uses TRBV27 with TRBJ1-2; D gene unclear. The CDR3 is 17 residues long. V dropped 0 bases and J dropped 0 bases, with 14 bases sitting between them. In germline, CDR1 is MNHEY, CDR2 SMNVEV (reference sequence). The DNA for the CDR3 is TGTGCCAGCAGTTTATCCTCCTCGGTCGGGTCTAACTATGGCTACACCTTC. This encodes CASSLSSSVGSNYGYTF.

The rearrangement joins TRBV20-1 to TRBJ2-5; 8 positions agree with TRBD2. There are 12 residues in the CDR3. Germline CDR1 DFQATT, CDR2 SNEGSKA (reference sequence). The J segment lost 6 bases and the V segment lost 6 bases, leaving 6 bases of the junction unmatched. The CDR3 sequence: CSAGTSMKTQYF. CDR3 bases: TGCAGTGCCGGGACTAGTATGAAGACCCAGTACTTC.

The chain uses TRBV11-2 and TRBJ2-1; D is possibly TRBD1 or TRBD2 (7 bases each). CDR1 SGHAT and CDR2 FQNNGV come from the germline V gene. Trimming removed 5 bases at V and 4 bases at J, with 12 bases between. The CDR3 contains 14 residues. CDR3 in amino acids: CASSPQGGYNEQFF. The CDR3 region has the DNA TGTGCCAGCAGCCCTCAGGGGGGGTACAATGAGCAGTTCTTC.

This rearrangement joins TRBV2 to TRBJ1-5, with a possible D match to TRBD1 (5 bases). V dropped 3 bases and J dropped 4 bases, with 16 bases sitting between them. The CDR3 contains 16 residues. Per the germline V gene, CDR1 is SNHLY and CDR2 is FYNNEI. DNA of the CDR3: TGTGCCAGCAGTGACAGGGTGACAGTGTCGAATCAGCCCCAGCATTTT. This encodes CASSDRVTVSNQPQHF.

V and J are TRBV11-2 and TRBJ2-1, with 12 bases matching TRBD2. The CDR3 loop spans 18 amino acids. The V gene's germline CDR1 is SGHAT and CDR2 FQNNGV. The V and J ends lost 4 bases and 7 bases, in that order; junction bases with no gene match: 14. In DNA, the CDR3 is TGTGCCAGCAGCTCTGAACCCATGACTAGCGGGAGTTTAAATGAGCAGTTCTTC. Amino acid sequence: CASSSEPMTSGSLNEQFF.

The genes are TRBV10-2 and TRBJ2-5; 7 bases map to TRBD2. V lost 9 bases and J lost 2; bases outside the gene matches: 9. CDR1 is WSHSY and CDR2 is SAAADI in the germline V gene. The CDR3 has 14 amino acids. The CDR3 DNA is TGCGCCAGTTCCTCCGGGACTAATCAAGAGACCCAGTACTTC. It codes for CASSSGTNQETQYF.

The chain links TRBV6-5 to TRBJ1-1; D is ambiguous. Trimming left V 2 bases short and J 3 bases short, with 10 bases between. This CDR3 is built from 14 residues. Per the germline V gene, CDR1 is MNHEY and CDR2 is SVGAGI. CDR3 region: CASSYEGGDTEAFF. The CDR3 DNA follows: TGTGCCAGCAGTTACGAGGGTGGAGACACTGAAGCTTTCTTT.

This chain joins TRBV27 and TRBJ2-7; D unclear. Germline-derived CDR1 and CDR2 are MNHEY and SMNVEV (reference sequence). This CDR3 is built from 16 residues. The V gene lost 3 bases and the J gene lost 0 bases, with 15 bases spanning the gap. CDR3 residues: CASSLRSTTFSYEQYF. The CDR3 region has the DNA TGTGCCAGCAGTTTGAGGTCCACCACCTTCTCCTACGAGCAGTACTTC.

V and J are TRBV5-1 and TRBJ2-3; TRBD2 matches at 10 bases. CDR3 length: 16 amino acids. Germline loops: CDR1 SGHRS, CDR2 YFSETQ. The V gene end was trimmed by 0 bases and the J gene end by 6 bases; junction bases not matched to a gene: 7. CDR3 nucleotides: TGCGCCAGCAGCTTGGGGCTAGCGGGAGTGACGGATACGCAGTATTTT. Translating it yields CASSLGLAGVTDTQYF.

This sequence joins TRBV5-1 and TRBJ1-1; 9 bases are a match to TRBD1. J was trimmed by 3 bases and V by 4 bases; bases with no gene match: 4. Germline CDR1 reads SGHRS; CDR2 reads YFSETQ. This CDR3 comprises 14 residues. CDR3 amino acids: CASSVGQGHTEAFF. In nucleotides, the CDR3 is TGCGCCAGCAGCGTGGGACAGGGACACACTGAAGCTTTCTTT.

There are a few counts of this clonotype. This sequence joins TRBV5-6 and TRBJ1-2; a weak D match, TRBD1 (5 bases). Looked up from germline, CDR1 is SGHDT and CDR2 is YYEEEE. The CDR3 contains 15 residues. Trimming left V 5 bases short and J 4 bases short, with 18 bases between. CDR3 DNA sequence: TGTGCCAGCAGTCGTGGTACGGCAGGGCCCTATGGCTACACCTTC. It specifies CASSRGTAGPYGYTF.

This clonotype was recorded a few times. This chain connects TRBV27 to TRBJ2-1; 7 bases align to TRBD2. This CDR3 is 13 amino acids long. CDR1 MNHEY and CDR2 SMNVEV come from the germline V gene (reference sequence). V lost 3 bases, J lost 9 bases, and 5 bases stayed unmatched. For the CDR3, the DNA is TGTGCCAGCAGTTTGGGAGGGATGGCTGAGCAGTTCTTC. It codes for CASSLGGMAEQFF.

This clonotype has just a few counts. This rearrangement joins TRBV7-8 to TRBJ2-1, with 9 bases that match TRBD2. The germline V gene encodes CDR1 SGHVS and CDR2 FQNEAQ. The CDR3 spans 15 residues. The V and J ends lost 5 bases and 2 bases, in that order; junction bases with no gene match: 4. CDR3 coding DNA: TGTGCCAGCAGCCGGAGCGGGAGGACCTACAATGAGCAGTTCTTC. It translates to CASSRSGRTYNEQFF.

This chain connects TRBV3-1 to TRBJ2-1; 7 bases line up with TRBD2. Germline assignment: CDR1 LGHDT and CDR2 YNNKEL (reference sequence). The V gene end was trimmed by 7 bases and the J gene end by 8 bases; junction bases not matched to a gene: 14. The CDR3 spans 15 residues. Written as DNA, the CDR3 is TGTGCCAGCACTTCCGGGGAGGGCCCTTGGGATGAGCAGTTCTTC. Its protein product is CASTSGEGPWDEQFF.

The chain recombines TRBV3-1 with TRBJ1-1; no definite D call. The V end lost 5 bases, the J end lost 3 bases, and 13 bases lay between the germline ends. The CDR3 runs to 14 residues. From germline, CDR1 is LGHDT and CDR2 YNNKEL (reference sequence). The CDR3 sequence is CASSERTPYTEAFF. As DNA, the CDR3 is TGTGCCAGCAGCGAAAGGACCCCTTACACTGAAGCTTTCTTT.

The chain links TRBV14 to TRBJ2-1, with 7 positions matching TRBD2. Germline V gene sequence: CDR1 SGHDN, CDR2 FVKESK. J was trimmed by 8 bases and V by 2 bases; bases with no gene match: 9. The CDR3 loop spans 15 amino acids. CDR3 sequence reads: CASSQMGGPGYEQFF. The CDR3 DNA reads as TGTGCCAGCAGCCAAATGGGAGGGCCAGGCTATGAGCAGTTCTTC.

This clonotype has a count of ten or more. This chain joins TRBV20-1 and TRBJ2-1, with 9 bases aligning to TRBD2. V lost 6 bases to trimming and J lost 2 bases; unmatched junction nucleotides: 5. The CDR3 spans 14 residues. Germline V gene lookup returns CDR1 DFQATT and CDR2 SNEGSKA (reference sequence). The CDR3 here is CSALAGETYNEQFF. The CDR3 bases are TGCAGTGCCTTAGCGGGGGAGACCTACAATGAGCAGTTCTTC.